A single sample is the source of the 21 T cell receptor beta chains below, sequenced in a study of T cell responses to AZD1222 COVID-19 vaccine. The protocol was immunoSEQ multiplex PCR, while the TCRdb copy is restricted to in-frame clones and leaves out a portion. This table holds about 100,000 clones, approximately 90% found once. Here the sequenced sample was peripheral blood, taken 28 days after the second AZD1222 dose. These receptor sequences come from an adult who received the AZD1222 COVID-19 vaccine.

The gene calls are TRBV9 and TRBJ1-4; D might be TRBD1 (6 bases). From germline, CDR1 is SGDLS and CDR2 YYNGEE. The CDR3 is 15 amino acids. The V and J ends lost 4 bases and 0 bases respectively, with 10 bases between them. In nucleotides, the CDR3 is TGTGCCAGCAGCCCAACAGGGACAACTAATGAAAAACTGTTTTTT. Protein sequence: CASSPTGTTNEKLFF. Using reference TRBV9 and TRBJ1-4 for the parts outside the CDR3, the full variable domain is DSGVTQTPKHLITATGQRVTLRCSPRSGDLSVYWYQQSLDQGLQFLIQYYNGEERAKGNILERFSAQQFPDLHSELNLSSLELGDSALYFCASSPTGTTNEKLFFGSGTQLSVL.

The V gene is TRBV11-3, the J gene TRBJ2-7; 9 bases match TRBD1. J was trimmed by 2 bases and V by 5 bases; bases with no gene match: 4. The CDR3 contains 14 residues. The V gene's germline CDR1 is SGHNT and CDR2 YENEEA. CDR3 region: CASSPRDRAYEQYF. Written as DNA, the CDR3 is TGTGCCAGCAGCCCACGGGACAGGGCCTACGAGCAGTACTTC.

This chain links TRBV27 with TRBJ1-2; 9 bases line up with TRBD1. CDR1 MNHEY and CDR2 SMNVEV come from the germline V gene (reference sequence). CDR3 length equals 14 residues. J gave up 3 bases and V 4 bases, and 3 bases lay outside the gene matches. CDR3 coding DNA: TGTGCCAGCAGTTCCGGGACAGGGTACTATGGCTACACCTTC. Amino acid sequence: CASSSGTGYYGYTF.

The chain combines TRBV7-9 with TRBJ1-4; no definite D call. This CDR3 has 14 residues. The V end lost 1 base, the J end lost 8 bases, and 11 bases lay between the germline ends. Germline V gives CDR1 SEHNR, CDR2 FQNEAQ (reference sequence). CDR3 sequence: CASSLGTLGEKLFF. CDR3 nucleotides: TGTGCCAGCAGCTTAGGGACCTTGGGGGAAAAACTGTTTTTT.

The chain employs TRBV20-1 and TRBJ1-1, with 10 bases lining up with TRBD1. This CDR3 is 14 amino acids long. Trimming at V came to 3 bases and at J to 7 bases, leaving 8 bases not matched to a gene. The germline V gene encodes CDR1 DFQATT and CDR2 SNEGSKA (reference sequence). The CDR3 loop reads CSASATGGLGEAFF. The CDR3 coding sequence is TGCAGTGCTAGTGCGACAGGGGGCTTGGGTGAAGCTTTCTTT.

CDR3 sequence reads: CATSGAGNTEAFF. The CDR3 DNA follows: TGTGCCACCAGTGGGGCAGGGAACACTGAAGCTTTCTTT. This chain uses TRBV24-1 with TRBJ1-1; D gene unclear. The CDR3 is made up of 13 amino acids. Trimming took off 5 bases at V and 1 base at J, with 7 bases between the two ends. Per germline, CDR1 KGHDR and CDR2 SFDVKD.

This clone was picked up one time. The chain employs TRBV2 and TRBJ2-1; the match to TRBD2 covers 7 bases. After removal of 3 bases from V and 8 bases from J, the junction contained 10 bases not matched to a gene. This CDR3 has 15 residues. Germline values: CDR1 SNHLY, CDR2 FYNNEI. DNA of the CDR3: TGTGCCAGCAGTGAGGGGAGCGGGATGAGCGATGAGCAGTTCTTC. Translation: CASSEGSGMSDEQFF.

This clone was recorded only once. The DNA of the CDR3 is TGCGCCAGCAGCCCTCGGACAGGGGCGGCCACTGAAGCTTTCTTT. Translation gives CASSPRTGAATEAFF. The J gene is TRBJ1-1, the V gene TRBV5-1; 9 bases match TRBD1. With 4 bases clipped from V and 4 bases from J, the junction kept 8 bases outside the gene matches. Germline CDR1 and CDR2: SGHRS and YFSETQ. This CDR3 region has 15 residues.

The chain carries TRBV19 and TRBJ1-4; tentatively, D is TRBD1 (5 bases). Germline CDR1 is LNHDA and CDR2 is SQIVND (reference sequence). The CDR3 is 15 residues long. Trimming took off 6 bases at V and 8 bases at J, with 19 bases between the two ends. CDR3 nucleotides: TGTGCCAGTAGCCCAGACGGCCTGGGGCGAGAAAAACTGTTTTTT. Amino acids: CASSPDGLGREKLFF.

The chain couples TRBV2 to TRBJ1-1; D is perhaps TRBD1 (6 bases). This CDR3 region has 17 residues. V was cut by 5 bases and J by 0 bases, with 19 bases left in between. Germline lookup yields CDR1 SNHLY and CDR2 FYNNEI. The CDR3 DNA reads TGTGCCAGCAGTTTCTCGACAGGACCGGTCATGAACACTGAAGCTTTCTTT. Translating it yields CASSFSTGPVMNTEAFF.

The chain carries TRBV7-9 and TRBJ1-5; no definite D call. This CDR3 comprises 15 residues. CDR1 SEHNR and CDR2 FQNEAQ come from the germline V gene (reference sequence). V shed 3 bases and J shed 0 bases, with 9 bases lying between them. Here the CDR3 reads CASSFKDYSNQPQHF. The CDR3 nucleotides are TGTGCCAGCAGCTTTAAGGACTATAGCAATCAGCCCCAGCATTTT.

The J gene is TRBJ1-5, the V gene TRBV6-5, with 9 bases identical to TRBD1. Unmatched junction bases numbered 10, after V lost 8 bases and J lost 5 bases. This CDR3 contains 15 residues. Germline V gene lookup returns CDR1 MNHEY and CDR2 SVGAGI. The DNA of the CDR3 is TGTGCCAGCGCGCAAGGGACAGGGAGGCATCAGCCCCAGCATTTT. Encoded protein: CASAQGTGRHQPQHF.

This clone has just one count. The V and J genes are TRBV14 and TRBJ1-6; D unclear. The CDR3 length is 15 residues. V was clipped by 0 bases and J by 9 bases, with 12 bases between them. Germline CDR1 SGHDN, CDR2 FVKESK. CDR3 sequence (DNA): TGTGCCAGCAGCCAAGAGACTCGACGAGGTTCACCCCTCCACTTT. Translated, it gives CASSQETRRGSPLHF. Looking up the rest from reference TRBV14 and TRBJ1-6 gives the full variable domain: EAGVTQFPSHSVIEKGQTVTLRCDPISGHDNLYWYRRVMGKEIKFLLHFVKESKQDESGMPNNRFLAERTGGTYSTLKVQPAELEDSGVYFCASSQETRRGSPLHFGNGTRLTVT.

This clone appeared a single time. The rearrangement uses TRBV29-1 and TRBJ2-2, with TRBD1 matching 7 bases. The CDR3 consists of 14 residues. Unmatched junction bases numbered 7, after V lost 6 bases and J lost 3 bases. Germline V gene lookup returns CDR1 SQVTM and CDR2 ANQGSEA. This chain's CDR3 is CSVAHTGDTGELFF. The CDR3 bases are TGCAGCGTCGCTCATACAGGGGACACCGGGGAGCTGTTTTTT.

CDR3 amino acids: CASKRDTEAFF. CDR3 nucleotides: TGTGCCAGCAAAAGGGATACTGAAGCTTTCTTT. The gene calls are TRBV14 and TRBJ1-1; D ambiguous. CDR1 SGHDN and CDR2 FVKESK come from the germline V gene. CDR3 length: 11 residues. V lost 7 bases, J lost 5 bases, and 8 bases lay in between.

This clone showed up just once. V gene TRBV11-2 combines with J gene TRBJ2-1, with a tentative D call TRBD2 (6 bases). This CDR3 has 16 amino acids. V gave up 1 base and J gave up 8 bases, with 18 bases separating them. Germline values: CDR1 SGHAT, CDR2 FQNNGV. Here the CDR3 reads CASSLGSGRNWDEQFF. CDR3 nucleotide sequence: TGTGCCAGCAGCTTAGGGTCAGGGAGGAACTGGGATGAGCAGTTCTTC.

This chain links TRBV9 with TRBJ2-7; D remains ambiguous. This CDR3 contains 14 residues. Trimming stripped 0 bases from V and 4 bases from J, with 11 bases between. Germline CDR1 and CDR2: SGDLS and YYNGEE. The CDR3 sequence: CASSVAPNEYEQYF. CDR3 DNA: TGTGCCAGCAGCGTAGCTCCGAACGAATACGAGCAGTACTTC.

The chain combines TRBV6-5 with TRBJ2-3, with 8 positions matching TRBD2. J gave up 1 base and V 2 bases, and 5 bases lay outside the gene matches. CDR3 length: 16 amino acids. CDR1 and CDR2 (germline): MNHEY, SVGAGI. The CDR3, as DNA: TGTGCCAGCAGTTACGGGAGCGGGAGAGGCACAGATACGCAGTATTTT. Its translation is CASSYGSGRGTDTQYF.

The chain is built from TRBV19 and TRBJ2-5; D assignment may be TRBD1 or TRBD2 (6 bases each). Germline V lookup: CDR1 LNHDA, CDR2 SQIVND (reference sequence). Deletions cut 3 bases from V and 5 bases from J, with 16 bases between. The CDR3 is 15 amino acids. The CDR3 region has the DNA TGTGCCAGTAGTATGGGGGCGGGGACCAGGGAGACCCAGTACTTC. It yields the protein CASSMGAGTRETQYF.

The chain carries TRBV27 and TRBJ1-2; no firm D call. Per the germline V gene, CDR1 is MNHEY and CDR2 is SMNVEV (reference sequence). The CDR3 is 14 amino acids. The V end was cut by 3 bases, the J end by 7 bases, with 15 bases between. In DNA, the CDR3 is TGTGCCAGCAGTTTCGCCCAGGCTGGGTCTGGCTACACCTTC. Translated: CASSFAQAGSGYTF.

The rearrangement links TRBV7-9 to TRBJ2-7; 12 positions match TRBD2. V gave up 5 bases and J gave up 6 bases; unmatched junction bases: 8. The germline V gene encodes CDR1 SEHNR and CDR2 FQNEAQ (reference sequence). The CDR3 covers 15 residues. CDR3 sequence reads: CASSVTSGRSAEQYF. For the CDR3, the DNA is TGTGCCAGCAGCGTGACTAGCGGGAGATCGGCCGAGCAGTACTTC.